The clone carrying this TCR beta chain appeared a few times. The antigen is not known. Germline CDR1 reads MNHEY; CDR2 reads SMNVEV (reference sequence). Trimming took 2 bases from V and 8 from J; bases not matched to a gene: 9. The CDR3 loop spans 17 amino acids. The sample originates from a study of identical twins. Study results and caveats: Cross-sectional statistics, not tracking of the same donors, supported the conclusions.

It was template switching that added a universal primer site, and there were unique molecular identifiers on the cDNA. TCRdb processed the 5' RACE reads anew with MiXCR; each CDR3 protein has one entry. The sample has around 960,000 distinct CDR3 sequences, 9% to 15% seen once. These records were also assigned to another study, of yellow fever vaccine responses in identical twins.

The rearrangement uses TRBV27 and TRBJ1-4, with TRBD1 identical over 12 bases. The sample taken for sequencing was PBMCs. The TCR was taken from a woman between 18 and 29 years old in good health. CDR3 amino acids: CASSLGTGGVGREKLFF. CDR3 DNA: TGTGCCAGCAGTTTAGGGACAGGGGGCGTCGGACGGGAAAAACTGTTTTTT.